Here is one T cell receptor beta chain with its context. Its antigen is unknown. This entry belongs to a study of T cell responses to AZD1222 COVID-19 vaccine. Findings and caveats of the study: No day 14 peak samples; only post-peak repertoires were characterized. Only 5 or 6 AZD1222 recipients were seropositive at baseline.

The germline V and J ends were trimmed by 10 bases and 2 bases, with 8 bases remaining between them. CDR1 is SGHNT and CDR2 is YENEEA in the germline V gene. This CDR3 contains 11 residues. The table came from immunoSEQ multiplex PCR; TCRdb's copy has only in-frame clones and leaves some out. In the table there are 65,000 to 85,000 clones, more than 90% of which are singletons. This specimen was peripheral blood, taken on day 0 of AZD1222 vaccination. The origin of this receptor is an adult in good health. This sequence joins TRBV11-3 and TRBJ1-2; D is unresolved. Here the CDR3 reads CATGSNYGYTF. The CDR3, as DNA: TGTGCCACCGGTTCGAACTATGGCTACACCTTC.